This T cell receptor beta chain originates from a study of T cells after yellow fever vaccination. Looking at the study overall: Fractions of low cell number were prepared using SMART-Seq v4 Ultra Low Input. Findings and limits, study-wide: Most primary-vaccination clones recurred post-booster (about 96% CD4, around 86% CD8). The secondary response showed a weaker magnitude and a faster peak, day 5 versus 15.

The CDR3 is made up of 15 amino acids. The germline gives CDR1 SEHNR, CDR2 FQNEAQ (reference sequence). Trimming took off 5 bases at V and 3 bases at J, with 13 bases between the two ends. It was through 5'RACE template switching that TCR cDNA was made, with a universal primer site and UMIs added. TCRdb recomputed calls from the 5' RACE reads with MiXCR, one row per CDR3 protein. The sample includes approximately 600,000 distinct CDR3 sequences, more than 9% of them seen just once. A remark on this clonotype: Its specificity is unknown.

This receptor was obtained from a young man who received the YFV17D yellow fever vaccine. Sample: PBMCs, taken on the day of the yellow fever booster vaccination. This chain uses TRBV7-9 with TRBJ1-4, with D unclear. CDR3 coding DNA: TGTGCCAGCAGCCCGGGTTCTTCACCTAATGAAAAACTGTTTTTT. This codes for CASSPGSSPNEKLFF.